The 20 T cell receptor beta chains in this list originate from one sample, sequenced in a study of Ad26.COV2.S vaccination and SARS-CoV-2 variants. Stated treatment: some 20 received Ad26.COV2.S at low or high dose, single or two shots; roughly 5 received placebo; per-sample allocation not given. The samples were gathered on day 63 after the first injection of vaccine or placebo. Measured with immunoSEQ multiplex PCR; TCRdb has only the in-frame clones, and not every one. The sample lists about 280,000 clones; roughly 86% were seen once. The sequencing here drew on peripheral blood, taken in a trial of Ad26.COV2.S vaccine versus placebo. These receptors originate from a person aged 18-65 years who received the Ad26.COV2.S COVID-19 vaccine or a placebo.

The chain links TRBV7-9 to TRBJ1-2; the match to TRBD1 covers 10 bases. CDR1 and CDR2 from the germline V gene are SEHNR and FQNEAQ (reference sequence). J gave up 8 bases and V 3 bases, and 3 bases lay outside the gene matches. The CDR3 length is 13 residues. The CDR3 protein is CASSLTGGDGYTF. CDR3 nucleotide sequence: TGTGCCAGCAGCTTGACAGGGGGCGACGGCTACACCTTC.

V usage is TRBV5-4 and J usage is TRBJ2-3, with 9 bases lining up with TRBD1. The V gene end was trimmed by 4 bases and the J gene end by 2 bases; junction bases not matched to a gene: 5. The CDR3 consists of 15 residues. Germline assignment: CDR1 SGHNT and CDR2 YYREEE (reference sequence). In nucleotides, the CDR3 is TGTGCCAGCAGCACCGGGACAGGGCTCACAGATACGCAGTATTTT. Residues: CASSTGTGLTDTQYF.

The rearrangement joins TRBV27 to TRBJ1-1, with TRBD1 matching over 12 bases. This CDR3 comprises 18 residues. From germline, CDR1 is MNHEY and CDR2 SMNVEV (reference sequence). V lost 1 base and J lost 4; bases outside the gene matches: 10. CDR3 coding DNA: TGTGCCAGCAGTTTATTCCCTGGGACAGGGGGCGGCGGCACTGAAGCTTTCTTT. Translated: CASSLFPGTGGGGTEAFF.

The CDR3 reads CAWSLLNMNTEAFF. For the CDR3, the DNA is TGTGCCTGGAGCCTGCTAAACATGAACACTGAAGCTTTCTTT. The V and J genes are TRBV30 and TRBJ1-1; D gene uncertain. Deletions cut 3 bases from V and 0 bases from J, with 11 bases between. CDR1 is GTSNPN and CDR2 is SVGIG in the germline V gene (reference sequence). The CDR3 spans 14 residues. Combining the CDR3 with reference TRBV30 and TRBJ1-1 gives the whole variable domain SQTIHQWPATLVQPVGSPLSLECTVEGTSNPNLYWYRQAAGRGLQLLFYSVGIGQISSEVPQNLSASRPQDRQFILSSKKLLLSDSGFYLCAWSLLNMNTEAFFGQGTRLTVV.

The rearrangement links TRBV30 to TRBJ1-1; 7 positions agree with TRBD1. This CDR3 region has 13 residues. With V trimmed by 1 base and J by 4 bases, 3 bases remained unmatched. Germline assignment: CDR1 GTSNPN and CDR2 SVGIG (reference sequence). The CDR3 is CAWSETGITEAFF. CDR3 DNA: TGTGCCTGGAGTGAGACAGGGATCACTGAAGCTTTCTTT.

This clone showed up just a few times. The genes are TRBV7-9 and TRBJ1-1; D possibly corresponds to TRBD1 (6 bases). V was shortened by 7 bases and J by 1 base, with 13 bases between the two germline ends. The CDR3 sequence is 14 residues long. CDR1 and CDR2 (germline): SEHNR, FQNEAQ (reference sequence). The CDR3 DNA reads TGTGCCAGCAAGAGGGGGGACTCGAACACTGAAGCTTTCTTT. Encoded protein: CASKRGDSNTEAFF.

As for this clone: Within the sample, other DNA sequences also encode this same CDR3. CDR3 residues: CASSYSSGGEQFF. The CDR3 region has the DNA TGTGCCAGCAGTTACTCGAGCGGGGGGGAGCAGTTCTTC. The rearrangement joins TRBV6-2 or TRBV6-3 to TRBJ2-1, with 9 bases aligning to TRBD2. The ends lost 0 bases at V and 10 bases at J; junction bases unmatched: 1. Germline loops: CDR1 MNHEY, CDR2 SVGEGT. The CDR3 consists of 13 residues.

CDR3 loop: CASSLRGRWTSYEQYF. The CDR3 DNA sequence: TGTGCCAGCAGCTTGAGGGGACGGTGGACATCCTACGAGCAGTACTTC. The chain carries TRBV5-8 and TRBJ2-7; D may correspond to TRBD1 or TRBD2 (5 bases each). Per the germline V gene, CDR1 is SGHTS and CDR2 is YDEGEE. The CDR3 totals 16 residues. Trimming cost V 1 base and J 1 base, with 15 bases left between them.

The J gene is TRBJ2-3, the V gene TRBV11-3, with D perhaps assigned TRBD1 or TRBD2 (5 bases each). The CDR3 length is 16 residues. V lost 4 bases, J lost 1 base, and 15 bases lay in between. CDR1 and CDR2 from the germline V gene are SGHNT and YENEEA. CDR3 sequence reads: CASSSHCRDGTDTQYF. DNA of the CDR3: TGTGCCAGCAGCTCCCATTGCCGGGACGGCACAGATACGCAGTATTTT.

The chain uses TRBV7-9 and TRBJ1-1; D possibly corresponds to TRBD1 (5 bases). Per germline, CDR1 SEHNR and CDR2 FQNEAQ (reference sequence). This CDR3 comprises 15 residues. Trimming cost V 3 bases and J 1 base, with 12 bases left between them. The CDR3 loop reads CASSLIAGANTEAFF. In DNA, the CDR3 is TGTGCCAGCAGCTTGATCGCCGGGGCGAACACTGAAGCTTTCTTT.

The J gene is TRBJ1-1, the V gene TRBV5-1; 7 bases line up with TRBD1. CDR3 length: 14 residues. Germline CDR1 is SGHRS and CDR2 is YFSETQ. Trimming removed 4 bases from V and 1 base from J; junction bases left unmatched: 4. CDR3 loop: CASSVQGRNTEAFF. The CDR3 DNA reads TGCGCCAGCAGCGTACAGGGGAGGAACACTGAAGCTTTCTTT.

The V and J genes are TRBV15 and TRBJ2-3; 7 bases fit TRBD2. The CDR3 consists of 16 residues. With 4 bases clipped from V and 5 bases from J, the junction kept 12 bases outside the gene matches. Germline V gives CDR1 LNHNV, CDR2 YYDKDF (reference sequence). CDR3 sequence: CATSNPSSAGRDTQYF. CDR3 DNA: TGTGCCACCAGCAATCCCAGTTCAGCGGGGAGAGATACGCAGTATTTT.

This clone was observed a few times. The rearrangement links TRBV5-6 to TRBJ2-1, with 9 bases matching TRBD2. CDR1 and CDR2 (germline): SGHDT, YYEEEE. The CDR3 sequence is 17 residues long. V shed 3 bases, J shed 3 bases, and the junction held 10 bases outside the gene matches. CDR3 protein: CASSSYGTAGGYNEQFF. The CDR3 DNA is TGTGCCAGCAGCTCCTACGGAACAGCGGGAGGCTACAATGAGCAGTTCTTC.

This sequence joins TRBV19 and TRBJ2-2, with D uncertain. The CDR3 runs 14 residues. From germline, CDR1 is LNHDA and CDR2 SQIVND (reference sequence). V dropped 0 bases and J dropped 7 bases, with 9 bases sitting between them. As DNA, the CDR3 is TGTGCCAGTAGTATAGATCACGGATACGGGGAGCTGTTTTTT. Encoded protein: CASSIDHGYGELFF.

The CDR3, as DNA: TGTGCCAGTAGCGTGCAGGGGGCGGCTAACTATGGCTACACCTTC. It yields the protein CASSVQGAANYGYTF. The V gene is TRBV19, the J gene TRBJ1-2; 8 bases are shared with TRBD1. This CDR3 has 15 residues. The J segment lost 0 bases and the V segment lost 6 bases, leaving 6 bases of the junction unmatched. The germline V gene has CDR1 LNHDA and CDR2 SQIVND (reference sequence).

The chain employs TRBV5-6 and TRBJ1-1; D perhaps matches TRBD1 (6 bases). The CDR3 totals 13 residues. CDR1 and CDR2 (germline): SGHDT, YYEEEE. Trimming cost V 9 bases and J 4 bases, with 16 bases left between them. The CDR3 DNA is TGTGCCATGTCCAGGGGATCCGGCACTGAAGCTTTCTTT. As protein: CAMSRGSGTEAFF. Supplemented by reference TRBV5-6 and TRBJ1-1, the full variable domain reads DAGVTQSPTHLIKTRGQQVTLRCSPKSGHDTVSWYQQALGQGPQFIFQYYEEEERQRGNFPDRFSGHQFPNYSSELNVNALLLGDSALYLCAMSRGSGTEAFFGQGTRLTVV.

The chain has TRBV3-1 (or the pseudogene TRBV3-2) and TRBJ2-5, with D uncertain. The CDR3 is 12 amino acids. Between the trimmed V and J ends, which lost 0 bases and 2 bases, there was a span of 1 base. The germline gives CDR1 LGHDT, CDR2 YNNKEL (reference sequence). CDR3: CASSQEQETQYF. In DNA, the CDR3 is TGTGCCAGCAGCCAAGAGCAAGAGACCCAGTACTTC.

This clone showed up just once. The chain has TRBV5-1 and TRBJ1-6; the D is unclear. This CDR3 contains 15 residues. The germline gives CDR1 SGHRS, CDR2 YFSETQ. The V gene lost 0 bases and the J gene lost 9 bases, with 13 bases spanning the gap. The CDR3 loop is CASSLETGWGSPLHF. CDR3 nucleotides: TGCGCCAGCAGCTTGGAGACGGGCTGGGGTTCACCCCTCCACTTT. Filled out from reference TRBV5-1 and TRBJ1-6, the complete variable domain reads KAGVTQTPRYLIKTRGQQVTLSCSPISGHRSVSWYQQTPGQGLQFLFEYFSETQRNKGNFPGRFSGRQFSNSRSEMNVSTLELGDSALYLCASSLETGWGSPLHFGNGTRLTVT.

This clone was seen only once. The chain carries TRBV12-5 and TRBJ1-5; D possibly corresponds to TRBD1 (6 bases). V lost 4 bases to trimming and J lost 7 bases, with 11 bases between them. This CDR3 region has 13 residues. Germline V gives CDR1 LGHNT, CDR2 FRNRAP. CDR3 DNA: TGTGCTAGTGGTTCCCAGGGGCGGCAGCCCCAGCATTTT. Its translation: CASGSQGRQPQHF.

There are a few counts of this clone. This chain connects TRBV19 to TRBJ2-7; maybe TRBD2 (6 bases). The CDR3 loop spans 13 amino acids. CDR1 and CDR2 (germline): LNHDA, SQIVND (reference sequence). Trimming removed 6 bases at V and 3 bases at J, with 12 bases between. CDR3 sequence (DNA): TGTGCCAGTAGCGGGACTTTAAGCTACGAGCAGTACTTC. Translation: CASSGTLSYEQYF.